Each of the 22 T cell receptor beta chains below was sequenced from the same sample in a study of T-cell memory formation after mild COVID-19. Using its own MiXCR run on the 5' RACE reads, TCRdb lists one record per CDR3 protein. The profile shows some 270,000 distinct CDR3 sequences, 15% of them singletons. The sequenced sample was PBMCs or a T cell subset sorted from them (not recorded which). All receptors come from an adult woman who had mild COVID-19 (a few samples of this study predate the infection). Cell type and time point are not known.

The CDR3 DNA sequence: TGTGCCAGCAGCCCAAACCAGAGAGAGACCCAGTACTTC. Translated, it gives CASSPNQRETQYF. The chain carries TRBV7-3 and TRBJ2-5; unclear D gene. Looked up from germline, CDR1 is SGHTA and CDR2 is FQGTGA. Trimming removed 5 bases at V and 4 bases at J, with 11 bases between. CDR3 length: 13 amino acids. Full variable domain (remainder filled in from reference TRBV7-3 and TRBJ2-5): GAGVSQTPSNKVTEKGKYVELRCDPISGHTALYWYRQSLGQGPEFLIYFQGTGAADDSGLPNDRFFAVRPEGSVSTLKIQRTERGDSAVYLCASSPNQRETQYFGPGTRLLVL.

This clonotype came up a few times. The V call is TRBV5-1, the J call TRBJ2-7; 11 bases align to TRBD2. This CDR3 is built from 15 residues. V shed 2 bases, J shed 5 bases, and the junction held 6 bases outside the gene matches. Germline CDR1 and CDR2: SGHRS and YFSETQ. The DNA for the CDR3 is TGCGCCAGCAGCTTCTCTAGCGGGAGGTGGAACGAGCAGTACTTC. Translating gives CASSFSSGRWNEQYF.

This clonotype appeared a few times. The J gene is TRBJ2-3, the V gene TRBV20-1; 10 nucleotides line up with TRBD2. With V trimmed by 2 bases and J by 0 bases, 8 bases remained unmatched. Germline CDR1 DFQATT, CDR2 SNEGSKA (reference sequence). The CDR3 has 17 amino acids. In nucleotides, the CDR3 is TGCAGTGCTAGAAGGCCTAGCGGGAGCCTTAGCACAGATACGCAGTATTTT. Amino acid sequence: CSARRPSGSLSTDTQYF.

With respect to this clonotype: A junction end diverges from the germline sequence, so it may reflect a read error. V and J are TRBV5-6 and TRBJ1-4, with 7 bases lining up with TRBD1. Germline CDR1 and CDR2: SGHDT and YYEEEE. The CDR3 spans 11 residues. CDR3: CASSSGPGQTF. CDR3 bases: TGTGCCAGCAGCTCAGGACCGGGACAGACTTTT.

A few counts support this clonotype. V usage is TRBV4-2 and J usage is TRBJ2-7; 9 bases align to TRBD1. This CDR3 contains 17 residues. J was trimmed by 0 bases and V by 0 bases; bases with no gene match: 6. Germline V CDR1 and CDR2: LGHNA, YNFKEQ. This CDR3 is CASSQDYRGHSSYEQYF. The CDR3 bases are TGTGCCAGCAGCCAAGATTACAGGGGGCACAGCTCCTACGAGCAGTACTTC.

CDR3 bases: TGTGCCAGCAGCTCATTCGCCGTAGACAGACAAGAGACCCAGTACTTC. Its protein product is CASSSFAVDRQETQYF. The chain uses TRBV11-2 and TRBJ2-5; D possibly corresponds to TRBD1 (5 bases). Germline CDR1 is SGHAT and CDR2 is FQNNGV. Trimming left V 4 bases short and J 2 bases short, with 17 bases between. The CDR3 spans 16 residues.

There are many counts of this clonotype. V usage is TRBV24-1 and J usage is TRBJ2-1, with 7 bases that match TRBD2. V dropped 9 bases and J dropped 2; count of bases not matched to a gene: 6. This CDR3 is built from 14 residues. Germline CDR1 KGHDR, CDR2 SFDVKD. The CDR3 is CATRPGGPYNEQFF. CDR3 nucleotide sequence: TGTGCCACCCGGCCGGGGGGACCCTACAATGAGCAGTTCTTC.

The chain joins TRBV2 to TRBJ1-1; 7 bases are a match to TRBD1. J lost 12 bases, V lost 4 bases, and 5 bases had no gene match. The CDR3 is made up of 11 amino acids. Germline V gives CDR1 SNHLY, CDR2 FYNNEI. The CDR3 sequence: CASSADRMPFF. The CDR3 bases are TGTGCCAGCAGTGCGGACAGGATGCCTTTCTTT.

This chain joins TRBV5-1 and TRBJ2-3; weak D call: TRBD2 (6 bases). The germline V and J ends were trimmed by 4 bases and 0 bases, with 12 bases remaining between them. The V gene's germline CDR1 is SGHRS and CDR2 YFSETQ. The CDR3 totals 15 residues. The CDR3 DNA follows: TGCGCCAGCAGCCCCGCGGGGATTAGCACAGATACGCAGTATTTT. Encoded protein: CASSPAGISTDTQYF. Together with reference TRBV5-1 and TRBJ2-3, the CDR3 gives the full variable domain: KAGVTQTPRYLIKTRGQQVTLSCSPISGHRSVSWYQQTPGQGLQFLFEYFSETQRNKGNFPGRFSGRQFSNSRSEMNVSTLELGDSALYLCASSPAGISTDTQYFGPGTRLTVL.

This clonotype occurred a few times. The chain couples TRBV12-3 or TRBV12-4 to TRBJ2-7, with D perhaps being TRBD1 or TRBD2 (6 bases each). Trimming stripped 9 bases from V and 1 base from J, with 13 bases between. This CDR3 region has 13 residues. CDR3 region: CASRGDNSYEQYF. In DNA, the CDR3 is TGTGCCAGTCGCGGGGACAATTCCTACGAGCAGTACTTC.

This clonotype was observed many times. J is TRBJ1-5 and V is TRBV5-6; weak D call: TRBD1 (6 bases). Looked up from germline, CDR1 is SGHDT and CDR2 is YYEEEE. This CDR3 spans 14 amino acids. V was trimmed by 2 bases and J by 4 bases, leaving 10 bases between them. CDR3 nucleotides: TGTGCCAGCAGCTTCGGGACACCTAATCAGCCCCAGCATTTT. Encoded protein: CASSFGTPNQPQHF.

This clonotype appeared a few times. The V and J genes are TRBV6-2 or TRBV6-3 and TRBJ2-7; 7 positions match TRBD2. The junction had 13 bases not matched to a gene; V was cut back by 6 bases and J by 2 bases. The germline CDR1 and CDR2 sequences are MNHEY and SVGEGT. The CDR3 has 16 amino acids. The chain's CDR3 is CASRPRAGRITYEQYF. For the CDR3, the DNA is TGTGCCAGCAGACCACGAGCCGGGAGGATAACCTACGAGCAGTACTTC.

The V and J genes are TRBV27 and TRBJ1-6; 7 bases are a match to TRBD1. With V trimmed by 0 bases and J by 10 bases, 0 bases remained unmatched. The CDR3 totals 13 residues. CDR1 is MNHEY, CDR2 SMNVEV, per germline (reference sequence). CDR3 protein: CASSLSDRSPLHF. CDR3 nucleotide sequence: TGTGCCAGCAGTTTATCGGACAGGTCACCCCTCCACTTT.

A few counts support this clonotype. The gene calls are TRBV14 and TRBJ1-1; possible D gene TRBD1, 5 bases. Germline V gene lookup returns CDR1 SGHDN and CDR2 FVKESK. V dropped 7 bases and J dropped 0 bases, with 12 bases sitting between them. This CDR3 has 14 residues. The CDR3 DNA sequence: TGTGCCAGCACCCGATGGGGCATGAACACTGAAGCTTTCTTT. Translating gives CASTRWGMNTEAFF.

Only a few counts were recorded for this clonotype. The V call is TRBV11-2, the J call TRBJ1-1; no firm D call. The CDR3 runs 14 residues. Trimming stripped 5 bases from V and 11 bases from J, with 21 bases between. Germline CDR1 and CDR2: SGHAT and FQNNGV. The CDR3 DNA is TGTGCCAGCAGCGGAATTGCCTCTAACGTTGTGGCTTTCTTT. The encoded protein is CASSGIASNVVAFF.

The sample holds many counts of this clonotype. This chain links TRBV9 with TRBJ1-5; D possibly corresponds to TRBD1 (5 bases). V dropped 0 bases and J dropped 3 bases, with 7 bases sitting between them. The CDR3 sequence is 14 residues long. Germline CDR1 is SGDLS and CDR2 is YYNGEE. CDR3 residues: CASSVDGANQPQHF. DNA of the CDR3: TGTGCCAGCAGCGTAGACGGGGCCAATCAGCCCCAGCATTTT. Full variable domain (missing parts from reference TRBV9 and TRBJ1-5): DSGVTQTPKHLITATGQRVTLRCSPRSGDLSVYWYQQSLDQGLQFLIQYYNGEERAKGNILERFSAQQFPDLHSELNLSSLELGDSALYFCASSVDGANQPQHFGDGTRLSIL.

The genes are TRBV20-1 and TRBJ2-2, with D possibly matching TRBD1 (5 bases). Trimming shortened V by 6 bases and J by 1 base, and 12 bases separated the two germline ends. CDR1 and CDR2 from the germline V gene are DFQATT and SNEGSKA (reference sequence). The CDR3 consists of 14 residues. Here the CDR3 reads CSAKPQENTGELFF. DNA of the CDR3: TGCAGTGCGAAGCCACAGGAGAACACCGGGGAGCTGTTTTTT.

This clonotype was seen a few times. V is TRBV11-2 and J is TRBJ2-3; unclear D gene. The V end was cut by 3 bases, the J end by 3 bases, with 13 bases between. The CDR3 is 15 amino acids. Germline V lookup: CDR1 SGHAT, CDR2 FQNNGV. The CDR3 loop reads CASSLSGSSTDTQYF. CDR3 coding DNA: TGTGCCAGCAGCTTGAGTGGTAGCTCTACAGATACGCAGTATTTT.

This chain links TRBV7-8 with TRBJ1-1; no clear D gene. Trimming stripped 4 bases from V and 0 bases from J, with 6 bases between. Germline V gene sequence: CDR1 SGHVS, CDR2 FQNEAQ. The CDR3 has 13 amino acids. The CDR3 sequence: CASSSEMNTEAFF. The CDR3, as DNA: TGTGCCAGCAGCTCAGAGATGAACACTGAAGCTTTCTTT.

The sample holds many counts of this clonotype. This sequence joins TRBV29-1 and TRBJ2-1, with D maybe TRBD2 (5 bases). Germline V gene lookup returns CDR1 SQVTM and CDR2 ANQGSEA. This CDR3 region has 14 residues. Trimming cost V 2 bases and J 5 bases, with 13 bases left between them. In DNA, the CDR3 is TGCAGCGTTGAAAGGCTCGGGAAAAACAATGAGCAGTTCTTC. Amino acids: CSVERLGKNNEQFF.

In its sample, this clonotype was seen a few times. This rearrangement joins TRBV7-2 to TRBJ2-5; 7 nucleotides line up with TRBD2. This CDR3 comprises 14 residues. The junction had 8 bases not matched to a gene; V was cut back by 5 bases and J by 5 bases. Per the germline V gene, CDR1 is SGHTA and CDR2 is FQGNSA. The CDR3 DNA reads TGTGCCAGCAGCCAGGGACTACCTCGGGAGACCCAGTACTTC. Protein sequence: CASSQGLPRETQYF.

V is TRBV20-1 and J is TRBJ2-1, with 8 bases fitting TRBD1. CDR1 and CDR2 (germline): DFQATT, SNEGSKA (reference sequence). CDR3 length equals 16 residues. V lost 3 bases, J lost 7 bases, and 14 bases stayed unmatched. The CDR3 sequence is CSARGRGQGRGNEQFF. Written as DNA, the CDR3 is TGCAGTGCTAGGGGAAGAGGACAGGGCCGAGGGAATGAGCAGTTCTTC.